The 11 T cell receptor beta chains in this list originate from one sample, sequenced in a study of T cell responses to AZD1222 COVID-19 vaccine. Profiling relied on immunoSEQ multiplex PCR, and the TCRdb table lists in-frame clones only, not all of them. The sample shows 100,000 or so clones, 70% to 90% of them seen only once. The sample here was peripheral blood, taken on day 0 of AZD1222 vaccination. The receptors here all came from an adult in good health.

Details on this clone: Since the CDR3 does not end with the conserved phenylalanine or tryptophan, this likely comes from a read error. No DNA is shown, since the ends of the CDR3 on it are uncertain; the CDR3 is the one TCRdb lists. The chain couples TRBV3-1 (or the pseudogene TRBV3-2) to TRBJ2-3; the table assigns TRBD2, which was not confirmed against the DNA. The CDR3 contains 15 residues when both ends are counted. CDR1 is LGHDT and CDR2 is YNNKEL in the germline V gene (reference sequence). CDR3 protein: CASSQGSVGLAGVAI.

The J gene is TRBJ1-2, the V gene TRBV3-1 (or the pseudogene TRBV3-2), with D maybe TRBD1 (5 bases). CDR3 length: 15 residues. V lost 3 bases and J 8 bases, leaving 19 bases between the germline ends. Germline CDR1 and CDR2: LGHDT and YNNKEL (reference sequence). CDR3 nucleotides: TGTGCCAGCAGCCACCGGGACCCCTCTCCAGGAGGCTACACCTTC. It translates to CASSHRDPSPGGYTF.

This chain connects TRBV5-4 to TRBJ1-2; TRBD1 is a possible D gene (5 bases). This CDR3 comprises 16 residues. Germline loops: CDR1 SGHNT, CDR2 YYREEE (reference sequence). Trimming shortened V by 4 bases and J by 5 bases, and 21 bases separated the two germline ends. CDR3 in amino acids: CASSPSGGTTGYGYTF. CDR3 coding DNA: TGTGCCAGCAGCCCGTCGGGGGGAACGACTGGGTATGGCTACACCTTC.

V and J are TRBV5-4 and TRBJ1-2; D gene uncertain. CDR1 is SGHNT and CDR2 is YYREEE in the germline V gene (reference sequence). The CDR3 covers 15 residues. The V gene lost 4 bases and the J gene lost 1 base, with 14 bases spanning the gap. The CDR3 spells CASSPIGRNNYGYTF. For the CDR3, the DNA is TGTGCCAGCAGCCCCATAGGTCGGAATAACTATGGCTACACCTTC.

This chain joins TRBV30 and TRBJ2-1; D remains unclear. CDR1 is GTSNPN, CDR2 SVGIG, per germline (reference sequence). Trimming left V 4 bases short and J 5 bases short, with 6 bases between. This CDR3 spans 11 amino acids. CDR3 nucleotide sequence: TGTGCCTGGACGACCAACAATGAGCAGTTCTTC. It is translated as CAWTTNNEQFF.

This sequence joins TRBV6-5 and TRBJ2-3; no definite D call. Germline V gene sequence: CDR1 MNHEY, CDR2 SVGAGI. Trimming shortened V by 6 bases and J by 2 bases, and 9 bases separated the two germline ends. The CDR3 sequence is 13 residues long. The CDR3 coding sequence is TGTGCCAGCAGCCGGCGAATCACAGATACGCAGTATTTT. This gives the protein CASSRRITDTQYF.

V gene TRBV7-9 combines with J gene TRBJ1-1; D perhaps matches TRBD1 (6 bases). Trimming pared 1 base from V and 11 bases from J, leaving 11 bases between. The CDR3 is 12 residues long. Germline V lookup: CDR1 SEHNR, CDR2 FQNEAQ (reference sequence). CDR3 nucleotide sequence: TGTGCCAGCAGCTTAGGCGGGGGGCTGGCTTTCTTT. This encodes CASSLGGGLAFF.

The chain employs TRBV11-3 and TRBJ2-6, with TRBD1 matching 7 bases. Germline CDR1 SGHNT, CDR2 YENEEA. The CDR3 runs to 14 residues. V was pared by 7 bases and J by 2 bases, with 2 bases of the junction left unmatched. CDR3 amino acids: CASTGQAGANVLTF. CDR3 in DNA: TGTGCCAGCACTGGACAGGCTGGGGCCAACGTCCTGACTTTC. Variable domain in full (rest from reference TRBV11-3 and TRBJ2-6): EAGVVQSPRYKIIEKKQPVAFWCNPISGHNTLYWYLQNLGQGPELLIRYENEEAVDDSQLPKDRFSAERLKGVDSTLKIQPAELGDSAVYLCASTGQAGANVLTFGAGSRLTVL.

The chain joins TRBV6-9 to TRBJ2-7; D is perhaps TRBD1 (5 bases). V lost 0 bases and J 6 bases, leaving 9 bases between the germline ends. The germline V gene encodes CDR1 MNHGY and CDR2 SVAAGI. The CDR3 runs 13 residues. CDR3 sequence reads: CASSYSQGGEQYV. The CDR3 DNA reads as TGTGCCAGCAGTTATTCCCAGGGTGGCGAGCAGTACGTC.

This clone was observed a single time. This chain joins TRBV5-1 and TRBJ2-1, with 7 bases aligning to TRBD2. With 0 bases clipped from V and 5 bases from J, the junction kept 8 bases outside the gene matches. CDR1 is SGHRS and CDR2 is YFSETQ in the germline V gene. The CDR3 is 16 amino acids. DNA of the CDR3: TGCGCCAGCAGCTTGGCCGGCGGGGGAGGAGACAATGAGCAGTTCTTC. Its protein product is CASSLAGGGGDNEQFF.

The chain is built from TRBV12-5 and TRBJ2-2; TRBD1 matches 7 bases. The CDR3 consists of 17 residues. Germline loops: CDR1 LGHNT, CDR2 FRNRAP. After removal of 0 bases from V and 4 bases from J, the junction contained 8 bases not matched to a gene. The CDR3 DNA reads TGTGCTAGTGGTTTGGTGGTAGGGGGCGGGCTCACCGGGGAGCTGTTTTTT. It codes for CASGLVVGGGLTGELFF.